The 3 T cell receptor beta chains given below trace back to one sample, sequenced in a study of control samples from healthy donors and cancer patients. Measured with immunoSEQ multiplex PCR; TCRdb has only the in-frame clones, and not every one. Of 150,000 to 200,000 clones in the sample, approximately 95% are singletons; the top ten hold roughly 1.5%. The specimen sequenced was blood. All receptors derive from a man younger than 30 in good health.

The chain couples TRBV2 to TRBJ1-1; D gene uncertain. V lost 2 bases and J 1 base, leaving 11 bases between the germline ends. The CDR3 has 15 residues. Per germline, CDR1 SNHLY and CDR2 FYNNEI. The CDR3 DNA reads as TGTGCCAGCAGTGAACATTGGTCGGAGAACACTGAAGCTTTCTTT. Its protein product is CASSEHWSENTEAFF.

This clone was detected only a few times. The chain uses TRBV5-4 and TRBJ2-3; no reliable D call. The CDR3 totals 12 residues. In germline, CDR1 is SGHNT, CDR2 YYREEE (reference sequence). V gave up 4 bases and J gave up 0 bases, with 3 bases separating them. The CDR3 spells CASSTSTDTQYF. Here the CDR3 DNA reads TGTGCCAGCAGCACTAGCACAGATACGCAGTATTTT.

This rearrangement joins TRBV6-2 or TRBV6-3 to TRBJ2-7, with 9 positions matching TRBD2. V trimming: 2 bases; J trimming: 5 bases; junction bases outside the gene matches: 4. This CDR3 is 14 amino acids long. Per the germline V gene, CDR1 is MNHEY and CDR2 is SVGEGT. The CDR3 is CASSYGGGADEQYF. The CDR3 coding sequence is TGTGCCAGCAGTTACGGCGGGGGGGCGGACGAGCAGTACTTC.